Described below is a single T cell receptor beta chain sequence and its context. The antigen remains undetermined. The data are from a study of T cells in Graves' hyperthyroidism and ophthalmopathy. General study points: Ophthalmopathy got predicted by the model a median about six months before its onset.

RNA transcripts gave rise to amplified TCR beta CDR3 regions. Researchers ran a first-round RT-PCR on the TCR CDR3 using the HTBI primer set. TCRdb re-called the multiplex PCR reads with MiXCR, one entry per CDR3 protein. The table lists hundreds of thousands of distinct CDR3 sequences, 16% of them singletons. This CDR3 contains 16 residues. Per germline, CDR1 SQVTM and CDR2 ANQGSEA. V shed 0 bases, J shed 3 bases, and the junction held 7 bases outside the gene matches. Each diagnosis was grounded in clinical symptoms, serum thyroxine and TRAb, thyroid ultrasound, and orbital computed tomography. The receptor was derived from a woman between 18 and 29 years old with Graves' hyperthyroidism. V gene TRBV29-1 combines with J gene TRBJ2-7; 11 bases map to TRBD1. The source material was blood. The DNA of the CDR3 is TGCAGCGTTGAAGAGTGGGGGACAGGGGGAGTCTACGAGCAGTACTTC. Amino acid sequence: CSVEEWGTGGVYEQYF.